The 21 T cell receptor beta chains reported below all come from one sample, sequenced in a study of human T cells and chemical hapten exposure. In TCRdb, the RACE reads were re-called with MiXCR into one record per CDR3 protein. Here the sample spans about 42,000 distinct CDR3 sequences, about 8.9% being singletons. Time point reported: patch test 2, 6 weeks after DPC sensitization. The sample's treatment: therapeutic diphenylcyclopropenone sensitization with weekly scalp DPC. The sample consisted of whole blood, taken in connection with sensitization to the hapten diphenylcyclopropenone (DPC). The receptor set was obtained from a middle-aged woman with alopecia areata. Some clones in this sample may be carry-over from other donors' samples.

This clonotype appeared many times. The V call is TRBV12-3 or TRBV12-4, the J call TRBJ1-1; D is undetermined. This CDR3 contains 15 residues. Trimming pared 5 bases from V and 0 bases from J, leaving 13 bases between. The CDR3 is CASSAKIPMNTEAFF. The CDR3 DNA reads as TGTGCCAGCAGTGCTAAGATTCCCATGAACACTGAAGCTTTCTTT.

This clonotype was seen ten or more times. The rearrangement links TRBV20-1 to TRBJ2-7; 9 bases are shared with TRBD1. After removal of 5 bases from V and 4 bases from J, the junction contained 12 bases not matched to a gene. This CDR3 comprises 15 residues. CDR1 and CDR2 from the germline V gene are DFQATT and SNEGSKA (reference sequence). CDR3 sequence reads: CSAFQGQGFTYEQYF. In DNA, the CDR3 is TGCAGTGCTTTTCAAGGACAGGGGTTTACGTACGAGCAGTACTTC.

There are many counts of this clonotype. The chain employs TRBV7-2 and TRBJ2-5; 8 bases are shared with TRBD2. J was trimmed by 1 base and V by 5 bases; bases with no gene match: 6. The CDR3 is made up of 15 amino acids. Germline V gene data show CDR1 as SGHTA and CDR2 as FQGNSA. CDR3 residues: CASSPSGPVQETQYF. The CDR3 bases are TGTGCCAGCAGCCCTAGCGGGCCTGTCCAAGAGACCCAGTACTTC.

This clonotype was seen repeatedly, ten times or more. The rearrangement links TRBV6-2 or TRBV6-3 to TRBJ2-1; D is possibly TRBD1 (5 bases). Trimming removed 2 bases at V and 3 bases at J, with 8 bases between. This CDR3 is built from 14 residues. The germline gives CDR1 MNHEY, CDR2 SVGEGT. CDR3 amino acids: CASSYRQIYNEQFF. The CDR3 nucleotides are TGTGCCAGCAGTTACCGACAGATCTACAATGAGCAGTTCTTC.

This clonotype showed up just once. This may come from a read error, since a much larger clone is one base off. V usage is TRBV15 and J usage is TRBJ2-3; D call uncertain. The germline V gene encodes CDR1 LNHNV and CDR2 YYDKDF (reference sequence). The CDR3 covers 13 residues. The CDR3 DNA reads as TGTGCCACCAGCAGAGATCTGTCAGAAACGCAGTATTTT. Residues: CATSRDLSETQYF.

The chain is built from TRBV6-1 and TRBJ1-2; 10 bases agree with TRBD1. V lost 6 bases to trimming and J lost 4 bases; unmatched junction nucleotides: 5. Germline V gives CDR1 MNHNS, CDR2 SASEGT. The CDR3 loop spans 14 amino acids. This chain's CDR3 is CASRAGTGAYGYTF. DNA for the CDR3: TGTGCCAGCAGAGCCGGGACAGGGGCCTATGGCTACACCTTC.

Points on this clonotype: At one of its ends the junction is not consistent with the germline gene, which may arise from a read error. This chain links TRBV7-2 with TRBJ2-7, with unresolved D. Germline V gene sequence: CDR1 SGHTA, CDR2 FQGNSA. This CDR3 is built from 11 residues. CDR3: CVSSSTYEQYF. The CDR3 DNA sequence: TGTGTCAGCAGTTCCACTTACGAGCAGTACTTC.

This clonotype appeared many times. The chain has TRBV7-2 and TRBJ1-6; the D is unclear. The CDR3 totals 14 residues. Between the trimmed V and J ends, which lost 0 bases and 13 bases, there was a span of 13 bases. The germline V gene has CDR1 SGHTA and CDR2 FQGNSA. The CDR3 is CASSLARHPGPLHF. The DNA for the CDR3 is TGTGCCAGCAGCTTAGCTAGGCATCCGGGGCCCCTCCACTTT.

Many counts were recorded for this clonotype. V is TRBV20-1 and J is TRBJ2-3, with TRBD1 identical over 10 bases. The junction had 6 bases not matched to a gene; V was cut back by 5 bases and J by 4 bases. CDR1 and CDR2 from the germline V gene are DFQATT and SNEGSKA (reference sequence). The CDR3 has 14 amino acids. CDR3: CSAGTGAVADTQYF. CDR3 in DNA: TGCAGTGCTGGGACAGGGGCCGTCGCAGATACGCAGTATTTT.

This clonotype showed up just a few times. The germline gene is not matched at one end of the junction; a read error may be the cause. This CDR3 is CANSPPMGPHYNEQFF. The CDR3 region has the DNA TGTGCCAACAGCCCACCGATGGGCCCTCACTACAATGAGCAGTTCTTC. The V call is TRBV3-1, the J call TRBJ2-1; D gene unclear. CDR3 size: 16 residues. The germline V gene has CDR1 LGHDT and CDR2 YNNKEL (reference sequence).

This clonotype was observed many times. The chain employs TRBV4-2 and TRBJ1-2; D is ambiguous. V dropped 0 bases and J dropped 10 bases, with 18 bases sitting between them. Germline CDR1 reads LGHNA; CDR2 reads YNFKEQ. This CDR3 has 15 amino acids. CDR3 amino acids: CASSQDLRSLFSYTF. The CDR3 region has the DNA TGTGCCAGCAGCCAAGATTTGCGGAGTTTGTTTTCCTACACCTTC.

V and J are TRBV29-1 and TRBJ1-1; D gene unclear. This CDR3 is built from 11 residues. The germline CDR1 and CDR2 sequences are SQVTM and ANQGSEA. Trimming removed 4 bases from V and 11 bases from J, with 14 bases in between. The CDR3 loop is CSVAMQHGAFF. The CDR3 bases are TGCAGCGTTGCTATGCAGCACGGGGCTTTCTTT.

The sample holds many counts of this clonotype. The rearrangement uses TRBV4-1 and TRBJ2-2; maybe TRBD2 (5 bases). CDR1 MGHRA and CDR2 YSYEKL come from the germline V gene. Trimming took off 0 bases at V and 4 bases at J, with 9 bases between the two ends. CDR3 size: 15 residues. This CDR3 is CASSQDRTFTGELFF. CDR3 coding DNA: TGCGCCAGCAGCCAAGATAGGACTTTCACCGGGGAGCTGTTTTTT.

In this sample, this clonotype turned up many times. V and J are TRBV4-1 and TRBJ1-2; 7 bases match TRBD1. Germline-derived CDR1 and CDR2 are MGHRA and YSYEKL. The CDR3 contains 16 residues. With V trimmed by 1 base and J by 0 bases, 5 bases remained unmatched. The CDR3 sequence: CASSQVTGEANYGYTF. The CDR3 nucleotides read TGCGCCAGCAGCCAAGTTACAGGGGAAGCTAACTATGGCTACACCTTC.

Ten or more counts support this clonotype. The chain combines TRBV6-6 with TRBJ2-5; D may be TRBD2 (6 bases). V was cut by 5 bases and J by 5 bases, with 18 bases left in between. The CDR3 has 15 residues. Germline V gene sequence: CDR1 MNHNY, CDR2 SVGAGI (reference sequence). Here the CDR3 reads CASSDGSRVGETQYF. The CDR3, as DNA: TGTGCCAGCAGTGACGGGAGCAGGGTTGGTGAGACCCAGTACTTC.

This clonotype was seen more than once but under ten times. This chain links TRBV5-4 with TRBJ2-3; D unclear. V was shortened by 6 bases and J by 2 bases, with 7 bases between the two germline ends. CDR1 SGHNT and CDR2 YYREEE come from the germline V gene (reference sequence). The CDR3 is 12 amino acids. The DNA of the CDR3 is TGTGCCAGCACCTCACCCACAGATACGCAGTATTTT. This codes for CASTSPTDTQYF.

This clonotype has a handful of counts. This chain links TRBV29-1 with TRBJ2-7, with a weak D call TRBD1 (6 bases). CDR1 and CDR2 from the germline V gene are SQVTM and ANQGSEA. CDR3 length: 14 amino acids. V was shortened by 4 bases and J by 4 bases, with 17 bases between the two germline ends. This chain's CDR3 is CSVVYVGGKYEQYF. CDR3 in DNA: TGCAGCGTTGTATATGTTGGGGGCAAATACGAGCAGTACTTC.

The CDR3 reads CASSQTGQETQYF. CDR3 bases: TGTGCCAGCAGCCAGACAGGGCAAGAGACCCAGTACTTC. The J gene is TRBJ2-5, the V gene TRBV28; 7 bases map to TRBD1. V shed 6 bases, J shed 2 bases, and the junction held 3 bases outside the gene matches. Germline-derived CDR1 and CDR2 are MDHEN and SYDVKM. CDR3 length: 13 amino acids.

Written as DNA, the CDR3 is TGCGCCAGCAGCTCGTCCCCGGCGAACACTGAAGCTTTCTTT. It is translated as CASSSSPANTEAFF. The chain uses TRBV5-1 and TRBJ1-1, with D unresolved. The CDR3 extends over 14 amino acids. V lost 3 bases to trimming and J lost 1 base, with 10 bases between them. Germline-derived CDR1 and CDR2 are SGHRS and YFSETQ.

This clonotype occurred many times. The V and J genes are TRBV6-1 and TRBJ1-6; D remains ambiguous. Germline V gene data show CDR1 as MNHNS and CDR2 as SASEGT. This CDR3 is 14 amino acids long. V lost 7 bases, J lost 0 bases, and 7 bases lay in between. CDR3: CASNIRSYNSPLHF. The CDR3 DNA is TGTGCCAGCAACATCCGCTCCTATAATTCACCCCTCCACTTT.

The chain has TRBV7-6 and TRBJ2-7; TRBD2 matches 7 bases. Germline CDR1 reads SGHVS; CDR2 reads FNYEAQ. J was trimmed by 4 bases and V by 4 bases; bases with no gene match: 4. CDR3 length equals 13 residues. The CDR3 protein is CASSSGTTYEQYF. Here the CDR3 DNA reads TGTGCCAGCAGCTCGGGGACTACTTACGAGCAGTACTTC.